Reported below is one T cell receptor beta chain. As yet, its antigen is unknown. Sample treatment: 15 to 20 received Ad26.COV2.S at low or high dose, single or two shots; 5 received placebo; per-sample allocation not given. Repertoires come from day 63 after the first vaccine or placebo injection. The donor's status was that of an adult aged 18-55 years in Boston. These data are taken from a study of Ad26.COV2.S vaccination and SARS-CoV-2 variants. Across the study: Ad26.COV2.S given intramuscularly, once or twice 56 days apart. Findings and caveats of the study: Reported post-vaccination CD8+ and CD4+ T cell responses to spike showed substantial breadth.

This CDR3 has 14 residues. V was trimmed by 6 bases and J by 7 bases, leaving 16 bases between them. Germline V gives CDR1 MNHEY, CDR2 SMNVEV (reference sequence). Some clones are missing from TCRdb's copy, which holds only in-frame ones; the method was immunoSEQ multiplex PCR. The table shows about 410,000 clones, with 89% occurring only once. Material: peripheral blood, obtained in a trial of Ad26.COV2.S vaccine versus placebo. This TCR derives from a person between 18 and 65 years old who received the Ad26.COV2.S COVID-19 vaccine or a placebo. V is TRBV27 and J is TRBJ2-1, with D maybe TRBD2 (6 bases). CDR3 coding DNA: TGTGCCAGCAGGCCGGGAGACCGTGGGAATGAGCAGTTCTTC. Translating it yields CASRPGDRGNEQFF.